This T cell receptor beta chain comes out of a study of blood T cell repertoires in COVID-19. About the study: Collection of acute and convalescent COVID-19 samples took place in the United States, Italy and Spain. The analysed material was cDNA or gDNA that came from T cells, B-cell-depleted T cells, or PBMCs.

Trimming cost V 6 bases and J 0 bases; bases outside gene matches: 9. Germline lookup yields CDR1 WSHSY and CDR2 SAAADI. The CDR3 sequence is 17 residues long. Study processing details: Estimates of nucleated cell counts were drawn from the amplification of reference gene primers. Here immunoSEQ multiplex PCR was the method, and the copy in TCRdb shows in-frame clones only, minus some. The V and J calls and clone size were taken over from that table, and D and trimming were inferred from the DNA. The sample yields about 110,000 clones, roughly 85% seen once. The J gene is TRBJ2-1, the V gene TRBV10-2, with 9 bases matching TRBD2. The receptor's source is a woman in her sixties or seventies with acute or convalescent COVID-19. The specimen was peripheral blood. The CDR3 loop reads CASSNSGRSYSYNEQFF. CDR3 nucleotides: TGCGCCAGCAGCAACAGCGGGAGGTCCTACTCCTACAATGAGCAGTTCTTC.